This TCR beta chain was sequenced for a study of shared clonotypes between healthy human individuals. Study as a whole: Ranging from 18 to 49 in age, donors were two women and three men.

Per the authors' pipeline: Filtering differed, since immunoSEQ gave only junction sequences and no quality scores. Method: immunoSEQ multiplex PCR; TCRdb's copy keeps in-frame clones and lacks some. V and J calls and clone size come straight from that table; D and trimming were deduced from the DNA. The data show 1.5 million to 1.9 million clones, approximately 98% seen once. This CDR3 spans 15 amino acids. V was clipped by 3 bases and J by 5 bases, with 16 bases between them. CDR1 and CDR2 (germline): KGHSH, LQKENI. HIV-negative, healthy adults without recent acute infections or vaccinations were the donors. From CD4+ cells came CD45RA+ naive and CD45RA-negative memory subsets.

The receptor was derived from a man younger than 45 in good health. The material sequenced was naive CD4+ T cells sorted from blood. Specified subset: CD45RA+ positively selected. V usage is TRBV18 and J usage is TRBJ1-1; D is unclear. CDR3 nucleotides: TGTGCCAGCTCACCGAGATCCGGGAGAGGGACTGAAGCTTTCTTT. Translated, it gives CASSPRSGRGTEAFF. The variable domain in full, completed from reference TRBV18 and TRBJ1-1, reads NAGVMQNPRHLVRRRGQEARLRCSPMKGHSHVYWYRQLPEEGLKFMVYLQKENIIDESGMPKERFSAEFPKEGPSILRIQQVVRGDSAAYFCASSPRSGRGTEAFFGQGTRLTVV.